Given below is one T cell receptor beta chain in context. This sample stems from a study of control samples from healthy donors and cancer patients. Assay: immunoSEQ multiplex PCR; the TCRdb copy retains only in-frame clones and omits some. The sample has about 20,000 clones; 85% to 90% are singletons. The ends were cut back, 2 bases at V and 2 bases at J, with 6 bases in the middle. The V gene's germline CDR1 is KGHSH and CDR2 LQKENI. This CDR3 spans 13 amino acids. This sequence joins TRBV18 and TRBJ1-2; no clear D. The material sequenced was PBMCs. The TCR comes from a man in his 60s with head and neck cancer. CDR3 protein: CASSPSQNYGYTF. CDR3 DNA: TGTGCCAGCTCACCATCCCAGAACTATGGCTACACCTTC.